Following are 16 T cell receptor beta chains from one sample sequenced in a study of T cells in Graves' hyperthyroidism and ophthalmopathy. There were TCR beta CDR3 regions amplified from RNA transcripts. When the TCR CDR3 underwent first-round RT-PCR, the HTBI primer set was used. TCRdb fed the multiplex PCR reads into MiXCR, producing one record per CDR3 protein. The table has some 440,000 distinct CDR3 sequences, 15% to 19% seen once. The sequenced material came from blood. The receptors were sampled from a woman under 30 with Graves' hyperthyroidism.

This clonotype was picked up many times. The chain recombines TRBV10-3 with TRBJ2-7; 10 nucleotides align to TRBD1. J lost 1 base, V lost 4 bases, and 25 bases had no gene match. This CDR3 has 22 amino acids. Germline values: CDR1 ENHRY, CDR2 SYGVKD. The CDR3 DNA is TGTGCCATCAGTGGGCCTGTGACAACGGGACAGGGGCAGGCTAGTAGTTCCTACGAGCAGTACTTC. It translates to CAISGPVTTGQGQASSSYEQYF.

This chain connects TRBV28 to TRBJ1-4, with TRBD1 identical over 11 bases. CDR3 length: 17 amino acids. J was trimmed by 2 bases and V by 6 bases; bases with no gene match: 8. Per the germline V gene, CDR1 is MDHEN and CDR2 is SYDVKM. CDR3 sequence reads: CASRWGTGGSTNEKLFF. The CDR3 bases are TGTGCCAGCAGGTGGGGGACAGGGGGATCGACTAATGAAAAACTGTTTTTT.

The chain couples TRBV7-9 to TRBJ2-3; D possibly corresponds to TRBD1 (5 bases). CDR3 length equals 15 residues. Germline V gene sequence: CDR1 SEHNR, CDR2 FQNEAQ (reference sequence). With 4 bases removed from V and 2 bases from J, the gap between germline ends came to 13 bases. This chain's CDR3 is CASSWNRGFTDTQYF. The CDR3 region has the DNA TGTGCCAGCAGCTGGAATAGGGGCTTCACAGATACGCAGTATTTT. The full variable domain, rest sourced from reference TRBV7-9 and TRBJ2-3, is DTGVSQNPRHKITKRGQNVTFRCDPISEHNRLYWYRQTLGQGPEFLTYFQNEAQLEKSRLLSDRFSAERPKGSFSTLEIQRTEQGDSAMYLCASSWNRGFTDTQYFGPGTRLTVL.

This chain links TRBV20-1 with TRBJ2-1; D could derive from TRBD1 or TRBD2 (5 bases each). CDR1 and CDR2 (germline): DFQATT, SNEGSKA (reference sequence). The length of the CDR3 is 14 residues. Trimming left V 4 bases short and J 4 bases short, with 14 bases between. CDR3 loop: CSANRDAVYNEQFF. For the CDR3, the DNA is TGCAGTGCTAACCGGGACGCCGTTTACAATGAGCAGTTCTTC.

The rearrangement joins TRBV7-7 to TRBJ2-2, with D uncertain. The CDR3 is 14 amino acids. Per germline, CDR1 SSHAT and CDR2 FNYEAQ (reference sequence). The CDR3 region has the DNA TGTGCAATAAGAGCCATACCGAACACCGGGGAGCTGTTTTTT. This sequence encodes CAIRAIPNTGELFF.

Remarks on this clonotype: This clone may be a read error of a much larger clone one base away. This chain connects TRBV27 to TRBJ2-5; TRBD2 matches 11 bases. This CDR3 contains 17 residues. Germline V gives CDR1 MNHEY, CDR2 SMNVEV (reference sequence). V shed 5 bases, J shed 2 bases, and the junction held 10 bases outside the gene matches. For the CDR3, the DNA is TGTGCCAGCAGTCCACTAATAGCGGGGGGGCTTCAAGAGACCCAGTACTTC. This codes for CASSPLIAGGLQETQYF.

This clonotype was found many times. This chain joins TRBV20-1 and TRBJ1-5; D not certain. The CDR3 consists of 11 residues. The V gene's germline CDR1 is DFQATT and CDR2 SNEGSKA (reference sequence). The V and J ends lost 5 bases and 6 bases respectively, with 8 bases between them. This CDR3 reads CSAGGSQPQHF. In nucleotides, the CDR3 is TGCAGTGCTGGCGGGAGTCAGCCCCAGCATTTT.

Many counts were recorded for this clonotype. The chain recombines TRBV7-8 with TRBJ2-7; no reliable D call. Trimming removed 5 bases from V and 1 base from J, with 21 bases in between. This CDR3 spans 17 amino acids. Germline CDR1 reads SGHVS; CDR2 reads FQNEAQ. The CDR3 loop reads CASSVKSQPRSSYEQYF. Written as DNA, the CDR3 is TGTGCCAGCAGCGTCAAAAGTCAACCCCGATCGTCCTACGAGCAGTACTTC.

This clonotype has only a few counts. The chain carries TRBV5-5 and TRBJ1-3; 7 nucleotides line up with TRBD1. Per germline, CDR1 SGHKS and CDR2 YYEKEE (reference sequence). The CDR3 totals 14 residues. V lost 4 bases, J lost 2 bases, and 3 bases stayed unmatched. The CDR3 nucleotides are TGTGCCAGCAGCCGACAGGGAGCTGGAAACACCATATATTTT. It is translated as CASSRQGAGNTIYF.

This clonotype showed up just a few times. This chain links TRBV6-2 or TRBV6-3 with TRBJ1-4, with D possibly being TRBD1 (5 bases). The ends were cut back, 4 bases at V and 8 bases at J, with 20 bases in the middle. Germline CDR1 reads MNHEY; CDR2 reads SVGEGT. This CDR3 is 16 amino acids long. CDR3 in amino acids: CASSSGTTVWDEKLFF. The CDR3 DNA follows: TGTGCCAGCAGTTCCGGGACGACTGTTTGGGACGAAAAACTGTTTTTT.

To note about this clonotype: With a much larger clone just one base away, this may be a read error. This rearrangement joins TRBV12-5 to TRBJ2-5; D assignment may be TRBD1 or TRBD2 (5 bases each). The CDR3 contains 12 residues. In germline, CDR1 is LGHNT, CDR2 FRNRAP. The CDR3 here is CTSGLGDETQYF. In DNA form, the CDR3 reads TGTACTAGTGGTTTGGGGGATGAGACCCAGTACTTC.

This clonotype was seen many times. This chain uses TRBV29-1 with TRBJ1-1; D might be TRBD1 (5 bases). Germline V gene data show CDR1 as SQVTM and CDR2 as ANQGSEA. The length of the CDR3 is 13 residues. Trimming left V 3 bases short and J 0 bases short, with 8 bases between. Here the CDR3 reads CSVDGAMNTEAFF. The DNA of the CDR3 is TGCAGCGTTGATGGGGCTATGAACACTGAAGCTTTCTTT.

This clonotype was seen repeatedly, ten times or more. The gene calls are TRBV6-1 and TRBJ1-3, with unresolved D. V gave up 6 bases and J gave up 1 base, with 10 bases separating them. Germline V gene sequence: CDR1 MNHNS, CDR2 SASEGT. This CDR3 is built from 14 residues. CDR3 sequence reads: CASSAKGSGNTIYF. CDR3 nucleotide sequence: TGTGCCAGCAGCGCCAAAGGGTCTGGAAACACCATATATTTT.

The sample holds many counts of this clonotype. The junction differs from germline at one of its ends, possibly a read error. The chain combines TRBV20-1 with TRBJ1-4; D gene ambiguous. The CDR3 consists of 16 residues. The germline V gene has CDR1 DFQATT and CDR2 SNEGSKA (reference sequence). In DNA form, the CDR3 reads TGCAGTGCCAGAGAGAGAACCTTGGGCACTAATGAAAAACTGTTTTTT. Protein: CSARERTLGTNEKLFF.

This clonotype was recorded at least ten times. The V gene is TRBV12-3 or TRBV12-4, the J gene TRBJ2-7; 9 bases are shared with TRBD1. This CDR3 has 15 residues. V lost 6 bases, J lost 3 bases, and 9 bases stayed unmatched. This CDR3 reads CASRISGTGHYEQYF. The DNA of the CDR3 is TGTGCCAGCAGGATCTCCGGGACAGGGCACTACGAGCAGTACTTC.

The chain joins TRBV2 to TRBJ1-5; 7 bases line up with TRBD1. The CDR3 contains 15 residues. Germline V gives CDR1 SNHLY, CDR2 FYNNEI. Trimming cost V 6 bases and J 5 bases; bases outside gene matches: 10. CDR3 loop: CASRSTGVSHQPQHF. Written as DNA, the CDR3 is TGTGCCAGCAGATCAACAGGGGTCTCTCATCAGCCCCAGCATTTT.